The clone carrying this TCR beta chain has at least ten counts. The target antigen is unknown. This sample is drawn from a study of CD8 T cells in ankylosing spondylitis. Study conclusions and caveats: From matched ankylosing spondylitis synovial fluid, disease-linked clones were reportedly recovered at significantly enriched levels. A TCR beta motif of under ten highly homologous variants appeared characteristic of ankylosing spondylitis blood. In the blood and synovial fluid of reactive arthritis, some motif variants had been previously reported.

Per germline, CDR1 SGHVS and CDR2 FQNEAQ. V was trimmed by 5 bases and J by 4 bases, leaving 9 bases between them. The CDR3 covers 12 residues. MiXCR, applied by TCRdb to the 5' RACE reads, yields one record per CDR3 protein. The sample has over 100,000 distinct CDR3 sequences; about 7% are singletons. Sequenced sample: blood, either unsorted or a sorted T cell fraction (not recorded which). This chain connects TRBV7-8 to TRBJ2-7, with unresolved D. This TCR was sampled from a male donor with ankylosing spondylitis or in good health (not recorded which). The CDR3 sequence: CASSLRLYEQYF. CDR3 DNA: TGTGCCAGCAGCCTCAGACTTTACGAGCAGTACTTC.